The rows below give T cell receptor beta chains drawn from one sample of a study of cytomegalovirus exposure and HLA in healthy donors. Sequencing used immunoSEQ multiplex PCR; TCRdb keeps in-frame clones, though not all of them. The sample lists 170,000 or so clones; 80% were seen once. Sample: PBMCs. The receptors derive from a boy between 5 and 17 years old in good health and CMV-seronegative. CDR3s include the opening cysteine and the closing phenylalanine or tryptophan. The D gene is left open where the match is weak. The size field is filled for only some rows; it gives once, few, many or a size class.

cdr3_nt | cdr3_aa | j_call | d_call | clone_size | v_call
TGTGCCAGTAGTATCGGGCAGGGGGCGATCTCTGGAAACACCATATATTTT | CASSIGQGAISGNTIYF | TRBJ1-3 | TRBD1 | NA | TRBV19
TGCGCCAGCAGCCAAGATTCGGAGACCCAGTACTTC | CASSQDSETQYF | TRBJ2-5 | NA | NA | TRBV4-1
TGTGCCAGCAGCGCTACCGGGACAGGGGCGAACACTGAAGCTTTCTTT | CASSATGTGANTEAFF | TRBJ1-1 | TRBD1 | NA | TRBV9
TGTGCCAGCAGTTTCGGACAGACTTACGAGCAGTACTTC | CASSFGQTYEQYF | TRBJ2-7 | NA | few | TRBV27
TGTGCCAGCAGTGTTCCGGGACAGGGCCGTGGCTACACCTTC | CASSVPGQGRGYTF | TRBJ1-2 | TRBD1 | NA | TRBV6-1
TGTGCCTGCTGGCGGGGGGGCCTGGCAGATACGCAGTATTTT | CACWRGGLADTQYF | TRBJ2-3 | TRBD2 | NA | TRBV30
TGTGCCAGCAGCCATCCCCATGACTATGGCTACACCTTC | CASSHPHDYGYTF | TRBJ1-2 | NA | NA | TRBV7-9
TGTGCCAGCAGACGAAAGGAGGGATGGGAGACCCAGTACTTC | CASRRKEGWETQYF | TRBJ2-5 | NA | NA | TRBV11-2
TGTGCCATCAGTGACGAGGGCGGAACCTACGAGCAGTACTTC | CAISDEGGTYEQYF | TRBJ2-7 | NA | NA | TRBV10-3
TGTGCCACCAGCCCCGGGACAGGGTATGGCTACACCTTC | CATSPGTGYGYTF | TRBJ1-2 | TRBD1 | once | TRBV15
TGTGCCAGCAGCTCAAAAACCGGGACAACAAACACCGGGGAGCTGTTTTTT | CASSSKTGTTNTGELFF | TRBJ2-2 | NA | NA | TRBV7-8
TGTGCCAGCAGCGTAGACCGGGACAGGGAGGACTCTAACTATGGCTACACCTTC | CASSVDRDREDSNYGYTF | TRBJ1-2 | TRBD1 | NA | TRBV9
TGTGCCAGCAGCTCCCTGAGTCGTGAGCAGTACTTC | CASSSLSREQYF | TRBJ2-7 | NA | NA | TRBV27
TGTGCCAGCAGCCCGCGCCACACTGAAGCTTTCTTT | CASSPRHTEAFF | TRBJ1-1 | NA | NA | TRBV7-8
TGTGCCATCAGTGAGTCACGGAGCTCCTACGAGCAGTACTTC | CAISESRSSYEQYF | TRBJ2-7 | NA | NA | TRBV10-3
TGTGCCAGCAGCTTCAGACAGGGACCCAATGGCTACACCTTC | CASSFRQGPNGYTF | TRBJ1-2 | TRBD1 | NA | TRBV7-2
TGTGCCAGCTTCAGTAGCAATAGCTATGAAAAACTGTTTTTT | CASFSSNSYEKLFF | TRBJ1-4 | NA | few | TRBV18
TGCGCCAGCAGCTTTGGTCCTCCAGCTAACTATGGCTACACCTTC | CASSFGPPANYGYTF | TRBJ1-2 | NA | once | TRBV5-1
TGCGCCAGCAGCCAGCTCTCGCCAAAAGGGCGGGAGGTTTGGACGCAGTATTTT | CASSQLSPKGREVWTQYF | TRBJ2-3 | TRBD2 | once | TRBV4-3
TGTGCCAGCAGTTACTTGGCGGGAACCGCCTCCGATACGCAGTATTTT | CASSYLAGTASDTQYF | TRBJ2-3 | NA | NA | TRBV6-6
TGCAGCGTTTCGGGGGGGCCTGCCACTGAAGCTTTCTTT | CSVSGGPATEAFF | TRBJ1-1 | NA | NA | TRBV29-1
TGTGCCAGCAGCTTGGCCAGGGGGCCCGGGCGAGAGACCCAGTACTTC | CASSLARGPGRETQYF | TRBJ2-5 | TRBD1 | NA | TRBV5-6
TGTGCCAGCAGCTTGGCGGACAGAGACTACAATGAGCAGTTCTTC | CASSLADRDYNEQFF | TRBJ2-1 | NA | NA | TRBV5-4
TGTGCCAGCAGTGAATGGGAATCGGGACACCCTAACTATGGCTACACCTTC | CASSEWESGHPNYGYTF | TRBJ1-2 | NA | NA | TRBV25-1
TGTGCCAGTAGTCCCTGGACTAGCTACTACAATGAGCAGTTCTTC | CASSPWTSYYNEQFF | TRBJ2-1 | TRBD2 | NA | TRBV19
TGTGCCAGCAGTTACTCCCGGACAAGGATTTCATCACCCCTCCACTTT | CASSYSRTRISSPLHF | TRBJ1-6 | NA | few | TRBV6-5
TGTGCCATTGGGACTCCTCAAGAGACCCAGTACTTC | CAIGTPQETQYF | TRBJ2-5 | NA | NA | TRBV10-3
TGTGCCACCCGCCAAACAGGGTCAGAGAACATTCAGTACTTC | CATRQTGSENIQYF | TRBJ2-4 | NA | once | TRBV15
TGCGCCAGCAGCTTAATGGGCAGAAGCTACGAGCAGTACTTC | CASSLMGRSYEQYF | TRBJ2-7 | NA | NA | TRBV5-1
TGTGCCAGCAGCTTAATGAGACAGAATTCACCCCTCCACTTT | CASSLMRQNSPLHF | TRBJ1-6 | NA | NA | TRBV11-3
TGTGCCAGCAGCCAAGCCCCCGGGGGATTCGCCACTGAAGCTTTCTTT | CASSQAPGGFATEAFF | TRBJ1-1 | NA | NA | TRBV4-2
TGTGCCAGCAGCCCGAGACAGGACCCGGCACTCCATGGCTACACCTTC | CASSPRQDPALHGYTF | TRBJ1-2 | NA | once | TRBV9
TGTGCCAGCAGCGTGTACGGTCACTCTGGAAACACCATATATTTT | CASSVYGHSGNTIYF | TRBJ1-3 | NA | NA | TRBV9
TGTGCCACCGAACTTAATACGGGGATGGGCTACGAGCAGTACTTC | CATELNTGMGYEQYF | TRBJ2-7 | NA | NA | TRBV6-1
TGTGCCTGGAGGAAGAAGGGGTGGGACTATGGCTACACCTTC | CAWRKKGWDYGYTF | TRBJ1-2 | NA | NA | TRBV30
TGTGCCTGGAGTCGGAACTATGGCTACACCTTC | CAWSRNYGYTF | TRBJ1-2 | NA | NA | TRBV30
TGTGCCAGCAGCAAAGATATCGACCGGGGGAGGCATTTT | CASSKDIDRGRHF | TRBJ1-5 | NA | NA | TRBV21-1
TGCAGCGTTGCGGGGGGCGGCTATGGCTACACCTTC | CSVAGGGYGYTF | TRBJ1-2 | NA | once | TRBV29-1
TGTGCCAGCAGCTTTTCGGGACAGGGAATCTACGAGCAGTACTTC | CASSFSGQGIYEQYF | TRBJ2-7 | TRBD1 | once | TRBV7-8
TGTGCCAGCAGTCAAATAGCGGGGGGGCGTGAGACCCAGTACTTC | CASSQIAGGRETQYF | TRBJ2-5 | TRBD2 | NA | TRBV2
TGTGCCAGTAGCGAACGCGGGGGCGAGCAGTACTTC | CASSERGGEQYF | TRBJ2-7 | TRBD2 | NA | TRBV19
TGCGCCAGCAGCCAAGGCCGGTCAGGGTTTCACCAGTACTTC | CASSQGRSGFHQYF | TRBJ2-5 | NA | once | TRBV4-1
TGTGCCATCAATAGGGCTAGCGGGAATGGGCGTAATGAGCAGTTCTTC | CAINRASGNGRNEQFF | TRBJ2-1 | TRBD2 | NA | TRBV10-3
TGCGCCAGCAGCCACCCTAAGGGGGCCCAAACTAATGAAAAACTGTTTTTT | CASSHPKGAQTNEKLFF | TRBJ1-4 | TRBD1 | NA | TRBV4-1
TGTGCCAGCAGCTTGGATTTTATGGCAAAGGGGGATAATTCACCCCTCCACTTT | CASSLDFMAKGDNSPLHF | TRBJ1-6 | NA | once | TRBV5-4
TGTGCCAGCAGCCTAGGACAGACGGTTTTCGTCTCTGGAAACACCATATATTTT | CASSLGQTVFVSGNTIYF | TRBJ1-3 | NA | NA | TRBV28